These T cell receptor beta chains were read from a single sample in a study of blood T cell repertoires in COVID-19. The data were produced by immunoSEQ multiplex PCR, yet TCRdb's version contains in-frame clones alone and is incomplete. The table lists 300,000 to 450,000 clones, around 89% of them singletons. Sequencing was performed on PBMCs or T cells enriched from blood (not recorded which). These receptors were obtained from a man between 18 and 35 years old who had recovered from COVID-19. The CDR3 runs from the conserved cysteine through the conserved F or W. A D gene is named only where the DNA matches it firmly. Not every row has a clone size; where given, it reads once, few, many or a size class.

clone size,D gene,V gene,J gene,CDR3 DNA,CDR3 protein
-,-,TRBV25-1,TRBJ1-5,TGTGCCAGCCAGGGGATAGGCAATCAGCCCCAGCATTTT,CASQGIGNQPQHF
-,TRBD2,TRBV18,TRBJ2-1,TGTGCCAGCTCACCTAAACTTAGCGGGGGGAAGCCCAATGAGCAGTTCTTC,CASSPKLSGGKPNEQFF
-,TRBD1,TRBV5-5,TRBJ1-1,TGTGCCAGCAGTCTGGGGTTCTTCGGGACAGAAAATATGAACACTGAAGCTTTCTTT,CASSLGFFGTENMNTEAFF
-,TRBD1,TRBV28,TRBJ1-2,TGTGCCAGCAGTCCGGACAGGGGTAACTATGGCTACACCTTC,CASSPDRGNYGYTF
-,TRBD1,TRBV14,TRBJ1-1,TGTGCCAGCAGCCGTGGACAGGGAAGAACTGAAGCTTTCTTT,CASSRGQGRTEAFF
-,-,TRBV19,TRBJ1-2,TGTGCTATAGGGGATAGGGTTGATGGCTACACCTTC,CAIGDRVDGYTF
-,TRBD1,TRBV5-5,TRBJ1-5,TGTGCCAGCAGCTTCACGGGACAGGGGGTCAATCAGCCCCAGCATTTT,CASSFTGQGVNQPQHF
-,TRBD1,TRBV6-5,TRBJ1-6,TGTGCCAGCAGCAGGGGACAGTTGAATTCACCCCTCCACTTT,CASSRGQLNSPLHF
-,-,TRBV3-1/TRBV3-2,TRBJ1-4,TGTGCCAGCAGCCCCGGAGGCGCAAATGAAAAACTGTTTTTT,CASSPGGANEKLFF
-,TRBD1,TRBV6-5,TRBJ1-4,TGTGCCAGCAGGCAGACAGGGGGGGGTGAAAAACTGTTTTTT,CASRQTGGGEKLFF
-,-,TRBV6-5,TRBJ1-5,TGTGCCAGCAGCCCCCCAGGGCAGCCCCAGCATTTT,CASSPPGQPQHF
-,-,TRBV6-2/TRBV6-3,TRBJ1-2,TGTGCCAGCAGTGAGACAAGGACTGGGAGCTATGGCTACACCTTC,CASSETRTGSYGYTF
-,-,TRBV27,TRBJ1-2,TGTGCCAGCAGTTTATCGGGGGGTGGGACTATTCTTGGCTACACCTTC,CASSLSGGGTILGYTF
-,TRBD2,TRBV5-6,TRBJ2-3,TGTGCCAGCAGCTTGGTGGCTAGCGGGACCCTCCTGGGTACGCAGTATTTT,CASSLVASGTLLGTQYF
-,-,TRBV3-1/TRBV3-2,TRBJ1-6,TGTGCCAGCAGCCAAGGAGAGGTTTATAATTCACCCCTCCACTTT,CASSQGEVYNSPLHF
-,-,TRBV7-9,TRBJ2-2,TGTGCCAGCACTCGCTCCGGGGGACTCGCGAACACCGGGGAGCTGTTTTTT,CASTRSGGLANTGELFF
-,TRBD1,TRBV19,TRBJ2-7,TGTGCCAGTAGTATTGGACAGGGGCAAATCTACGAGCAGTACTTC,CASSIGQGQIYEQYF
-,TRBD1,TRBV7-2,TRBJ2-1,TGTGCCAGCATCCCCCCGGACAGGTACAATGAGCAGTTCTTC,CASIPPDRYNEQFF
-,TRBD2,TRBV7-9,TRBJ2-7,TGTGCCAGCAGCCCGGGGCGGGGGGAGCAATACGAGCAGTACTTC,CASSPGRGEQYEQYF
-,TRBD1,TRBV6-5,TRBJ2-7,TGTGCCAGCAGTCCCCAAACAGGGGGCTCCTACGAGCAGTACTTC,CASSPQTGGSYEQYF
-,TRBD2,TRBV7-3,TRBJ2-5,TGTGCCAGCAGCTTAGAGGTCGGCGGGGGGGCCGCAACCCAGTACTTC,CASSLEVGGGAATQYF
-,TRBD1,TRBV5-5,TRBJ2-1,TGTGCCAGCAGCCCCGGACAGGGGGCGTACAATGAGCAGTTCTTC,CASSPGQGAYNEQFF
-,TRBD1,TRBV5-8,TRBJ1-1,TGTGCCAGCAGCTTACACAGGGGTAACACTGAAGCTTTCTTT,CASSLHRGNTEAFF
-,TRBD2,TRBV13,TRBJ2-2,TGTGCCAGCAGCCACAGGTTGGGCGGGGGGCCCACCGGGGAGCTGTTTTTT,CASSHRLGGGPTGELFF
-,TRBD1,TRBV2,TRBJ2-2,TGTGCCAGCAGTGATGGGACAGCGAACACCGGGGAGCTGTTTTTT,CASSDGTANTGELFF
-,-,TRBV6-5,TRBJ1-2,TGTGCTGCCGCCAGGACTAACTATGGCTACACCTTC,CAAARTNYGYTF
-,-,TRBV5-1,TRBJ1-2,TGCGCCAGCAGCTTGTCTGGACAAGCGCATGGCTACACCTTC,CASSLSGQAHGYTF
-,TRBD1,TRBV2,TRBJ2-3,TGTGCCAGCAGTGGTACAGGGGTTCGCACAGATACGCAGTATTTT,CASSGTGVRTDTQYF
-,-,TRBV19,TRBJ2-1,TGTGCCAGTAGTGTTAGAACGGAGCAGTTCTTC,CASSVRTEQFF
once,-,TRBV27,TRBJ2-2,TGTGCCAGCCAATCGGGACAATCGAACACCGGGGAGCTGTTTTTT,CASQSGQSNTGELFF
few,-,TRBV3-1/TRBV3-2,TRBJ1-1,TGTGCCAGCAGCCAAGGATCTAAAGTGGAAGCTTTCTTT,CASSQGSKVEAFF
-,-,TRBV11-1,TRBJ2-5,TGTGCCAGCAGCTCAGGGGTATCCCAAGAGACCCAGTACTTC,CASSSGVSQETQYF
-,-,TRBV27,TRBJ2-6,TGTGCCAGCAGCTTCCAGTCTGGGGCCAACGTCCTGACTTTC,CASSFQSGANVLTF
-,-,TRBV10-3,TRBJ2-2,TGTGCCATCAAGTGGGGCCCGAACACCGGGGAGCTGTTTTTT,CAIKWGPNTGELFF
few,-,TRBV7-8,TRBJ1-1,TGTGCCAGCAGCTTAGCGGCGGGACTAGAAGCTTTCTTT,CASSLAAGLEAFF
-,TRBD2,TRBV6-6,TRBJ2-1,TGTGCCAGCAGTAACCGAGCGGGAGATCGTGATGAGCAGTTCTTC,CASSNRAGDRDEQFF
-,-,TRBV5-1,TRBJ1-1,TGCGCCAGCAGCTTAACGTCAGGCTACACTGAAGCTTTCTTT,CASSLTSGYTEAFF